Shown below are 15 T cell receptor beta chains from a single sample sequenced in a study of blood T cells in healthy people across ages. A second roughly 6 to 12 cycle PCR used barcoded and J-beta primers. TCRdb itself ran the 5' RACE reads through MiXCR, one entry per CDR3 protein. The table has about 900,000 distinct CDR3 sequences, under 50% seen once; the top ten hold 13%. Sequencing input: blood. The receptors were sampled from a young man in good health.

The V call is TRBV6-5, the J call TRBJ1-1, with D perhaps TRBD1 (5 bases). This CDR3 comprises 15 residues. Trimming shortened V by 2 bases and J by 5 bases, and 15 bases separated the two germline ends. Germline V lookup: CDR1 MNHEY, CDR2 SVGAGI. As DNA, the CDR3 is TGTGCCAGCAGTTACGACAGAAAAGTCATGACTGAAGCTTTCTTT. Protein: CASSYDRKVMTEAFF.

V is TRBV3-1 and J is TRBJ1-2, with 7 bases lining up with TRBD1. Germline assignment: CDR1 LGHDT and CDR2 YNNKEL (reference sequence). The CDR3 has 15 amino acids. V was clipped by 1 base and J by 4 bases; unmatched bases: 6. CDR3 in DNA: TGTGCCAGCAGCCAAGCCCTAGAGGGGGCCTATGGCTACACCTTC. This translates into CASSQALEGAYGYTF.

This clonotype was counted only a few times. The chain combines TRBV2 with TRBJ1-6; D not resolved. Germline loops: CDR1 SNHLY, CDR2 FYNNEI. Trimming shortened V by 7 bases and J by 7 bases, and 11 bases separated the two germline ends. The CDR3 has 13 amino acids. The CDR3 nucleotides are TGTGCCAGCATCGGGCTGGGAAATTCACCCCTCCACTTT. Translating gives CASIGLGNSPLHF.

The CDR3 is CATSDPPFFEQFF. The CDR3 DNA sequence: TGTGCCACCAGTGATCCACCCTTCTTTGAGCAGTTCTTC. The V call is TRBV24-1, the J call TRBJ2-1; D is unclear. Germline CDR1 KGHDR, CDR2 SFDVKD. V dropped 3 bases and J dropped 9 bases, with 11 bases sitting between them. The CDR3 runs to 13 residues.

This clonotype was picked up a small number of times. The CDR3 sequence is CASSGGAHEQFF. The CDR3 DNA follows: TGTGCCAGCAGCGGGGGGGCCCATGAGCAGTTCTTC. The J gene is TRBJ2-1, the V gene TRBV7-2, with D possibly TRBD2 on 7 matching bases. This CDR3 has 12 residues. Germline CDR1 and CDR2: SGHTA and FQGNSA. The V and J ends lost 5 bases and 8 bases respectively, with 10 bases between them.

The chain employs TRBV10-3 and TRBJ1-4; a possible D gene is TRBD1 (6 bases). V lost 2 bases to trimming and J lost 0 bases, with 10 bases between them. This CDR3 has 16 amino acids. Germline V gene sequence: CDR1 ENHRY, CDR2 SYGVKD. The CDR3 DNA is TGTGCCATCAGTGAGCCGGACAGCCCAACTAATGAAAAACTGTTTTTT. This gives the protein CAISEPDSPTNEKLFF.

The V gene is TRBV6-5, the J gene TRBJ2-1, with D possibly TRBD2 on 7 matching bases. The CDR3 length is 15 residues. V lost 3 bases, J lost 2 bases, and 11 bases lay in between. The germline CDR1 and CDR2 sequences are MNHEY and SVGAGI. The CDR3 DNA reads as TGTGCCAGCAGTTATTACGGGGGGCCCTACAATGAGCAGTTCTTC. It encodes CASSYYGGPYNEQFF.

This clonotype was recorded only once. The chain is built from TRBV6-1 and TRBJ2-3; unclear D gene. Germline V gene lookup returns CDR1 MNHNS and CDR2 SASEGT. The CDR3 loop spans 16 amino acids. Trimming took off 4 bases at V and 0 bases at J, with 14 bases between the two ends. CDR3 in DNA: TGTGCCAGCAGTGGGCTAGTGGGGTTTAGCACAGATACGCAGTATTTT. Encoded protein: CASSGLVGFSTDTQYF.

This clonotype appeared many times. The genes are TRBV6-4 and TRBJ2-3, with TRBD2 as a possible D gene (6 bases). The CDR3 has 14 amino acids. Deletions cut 2 bases from V and 0 bases from J, with 6 bases between. CDR1 is MRHNA, CDR2 SNTAGT, per germline. The CDR3 bases are TGTGCCAGCAGTGACGGGACTAGCACAGATACGCAGTATTTT. The encoded protein is CASSDGTSTDTQYF.

V gene TRBV7-2 combines with J gene TRBJ2-1, with unresolved D. Deletions cut 5 bases from V and 0 bases from J, with 5 bases between. There are 13 residues in the CDR3. Looked up from germline, CDR1 is SGHTA and CDR2 is FQGNSA. Here the CDR3 reads CASSQISYNEQFF. In DNA, the CDR3 is TGTGCCAGCAGCCAGATCTCCTACAATGAGCAGTTCTTC.

The genes are TRBV5-1 and TRBJ1-2; 7 nucleotides agree with TRBD1. The CDR3 has 15 amino acids. From germline, CDR1 is SGHRS and CDR2 YFSETQ. V lost 3 bases, J lost 4 bases, and 9 bases stayed unmatched. In nucleotides, the CDR3 is TGCGCCAGCAGCTGGGAGCGAGGGGGCAGCTATGGCTACACCTTC. Translation gives CASSWERGGSYGYTF. Using reference TRBV5-1 and TRBJ1-2 for the parts outside the CDR3, the full variable domain is KAGVTQTPRYLIKTRGQQVTLSCSPISGHRSVSWYQQTPGQGLQFLFEYFSETQRNKGNFPGRFSGRQFSNSRSEMNVSTLELGDSALYLCASSWERGGSYGYTFGSGTRLTVV.

This clonotype was picked up a small number of times. The rearrangement joins TRBV27 to TRBJ1-4; TRBD1 matches at 8 bases. This CDR3 region has 15 residues. CDR1 and CDR2 (germline): MNHEY, SMNVEV (reference sequence). V trimming: 6 bases; J trimming: 5 bases; junction bases outside the gene matches: 8. The CDR3: CASRARQGRNEKLFF. The CDR3 region has the DNA TGTGCCAGCAGAGCCCGACAGGGGAGGAATGAAAAACTGTTTTTT.

The V and J genes are TRBV19 and TRBJ2-5; D remains unclear. This CDR3 has 14 amino acids. Trimming shortened V by 5 bases and J by 0 bases, and 10 bases separated the two germline ends. CDR1 is LNHDA and CDR2 is SQIVND in the germline V gene (reference sequence). The CDR3 is CASSWTLYQETQYF. The CDR3 DNA reads TGTGCCAGTAGTTGGACCCTGTACCAAGAGACCCAGTACTTC.

This clonotype was counted a few times. The chain couples TRBV12-3 or TRBV12-4 to TRBJ2-7; D is unresolved. The CDR3 spans 12 residues. Between the trimmed V and J ends, which lost 6 bases and 4 bases, there was a span of 10 bases. In nucleotides, the CDR3 is TGTGCCAGCAGACCCAGAGAATACGAGCAGTACTTC. Translating it yields CASRPREYEQYF.

The chain uses TRBV7-2 and TRBJ1-2; perhaps TRBD1 as D (6 bases). From germline, CDR1 is SGHTA and CDR2 FQGNSA. V was shortened by 1 base and J by 6 bases, with 15 bases between the two germline ends. The CDR3 covers 15 residues. CDR3 DNA sequence: TGTGCCAGCAGCTTAGTATTAGGGGCAGGGGATGGCTACACCTTC. Protein sequence: CASSLVLGAGDGYTF.